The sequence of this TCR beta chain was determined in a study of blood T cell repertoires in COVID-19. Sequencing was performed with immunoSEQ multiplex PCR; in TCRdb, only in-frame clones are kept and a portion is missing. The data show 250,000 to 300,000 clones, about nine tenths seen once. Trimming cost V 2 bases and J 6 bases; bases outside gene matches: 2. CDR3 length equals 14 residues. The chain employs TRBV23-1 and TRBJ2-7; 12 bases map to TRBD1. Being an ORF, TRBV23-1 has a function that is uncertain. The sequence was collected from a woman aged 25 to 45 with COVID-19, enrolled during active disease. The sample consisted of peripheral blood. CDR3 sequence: CASSQGTGGGEQYF. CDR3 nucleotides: TGCGCCAGCAGTCAAGGGACAGGGGGCGGCGAGCAGTACTTC.